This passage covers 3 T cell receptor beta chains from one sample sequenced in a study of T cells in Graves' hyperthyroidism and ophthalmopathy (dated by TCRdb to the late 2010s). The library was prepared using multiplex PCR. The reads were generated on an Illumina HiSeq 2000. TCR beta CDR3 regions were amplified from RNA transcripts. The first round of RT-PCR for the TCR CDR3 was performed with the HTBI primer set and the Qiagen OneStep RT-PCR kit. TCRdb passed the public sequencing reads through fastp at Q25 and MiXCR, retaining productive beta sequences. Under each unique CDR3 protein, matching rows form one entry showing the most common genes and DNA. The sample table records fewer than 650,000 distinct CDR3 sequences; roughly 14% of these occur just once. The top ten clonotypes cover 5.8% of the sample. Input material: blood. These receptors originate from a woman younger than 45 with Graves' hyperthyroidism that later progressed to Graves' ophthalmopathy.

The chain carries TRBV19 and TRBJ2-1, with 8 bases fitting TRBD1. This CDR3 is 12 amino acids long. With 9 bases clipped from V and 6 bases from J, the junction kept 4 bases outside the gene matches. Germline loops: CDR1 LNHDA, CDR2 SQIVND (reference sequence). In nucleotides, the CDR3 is TGTGCCAGCAACGACAGGGGCAATGAGCAGTTCTTC. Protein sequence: CASNDRGNEQFF.

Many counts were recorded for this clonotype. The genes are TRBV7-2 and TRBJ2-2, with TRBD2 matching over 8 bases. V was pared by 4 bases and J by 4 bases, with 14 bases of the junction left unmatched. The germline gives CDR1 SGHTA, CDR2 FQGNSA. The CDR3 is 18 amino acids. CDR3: CASSSSFSGAGGTGELFF. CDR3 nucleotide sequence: TGTGCCAGCAGCTCTAGCTTTAGCGGGGCGGGCGGCACCGGGGAGCTGTTTTTT.

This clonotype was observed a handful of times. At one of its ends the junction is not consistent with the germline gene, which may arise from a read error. The CDR3 sequence: CASSEWGGENNGQFF. The CDR3 DNA follows: TGTGCCAGCAGCGAGTGGGGCGGGGAAAACAATGGGCAGTTCTTC. The chain couples TRBV3-1 to TRBJ2-1; a weak D match, TRBD2 (6 bases). This CDR3 spans 15 amino acids. The germline CDR1 and CDR2 sequences are LGHDT and YNNKEL (reference sequence).